This T cell receptor (beta chain) emerged from a study of post-analysis software for immune sequencing data. Looking at the study overall: In terms of disease course, relapsing-remitting, secondary progressive and progressive-relapsing multiple sclerosis were included. Findings and caveats of the study: Significantly lower normalized Chao1 diversity was seen in multiple sclerosis patients than in controls. By F measure, strong co-clustering occurred among samples prepared in the same batch.

Turning to this clonotype: No antigen is known for it. The germline gene is not matched at one end of the junction; a read error may be the cause.

TCR beta cDNA libraries had unique molecular identifiers. Input amounts of about 0.95 to 11 million T cells were used. These gave approximately 500,000 cDNA molecules, so each molecule approximated one T cell. MiXCR was run by TCRdb on the PCR reads, yielding one entry per CDR3 protein. The table lists 650,000 to 900,000 distinct CDR3 sequences, just over 45% of them singletons. This receptor was taken from a girl aged 5 to 17 with multiple sclerosis. Sequenced sample: blood.

Written as DNA, the CDR3 is TGTGCCAGCAGCCAGGGAAGGACTGAAGCTTTCTTT. The encoded protein is CASSQGRTEAFF. The genes are TRBV4-1 and TRBJ1-1; TRBD1 might be the D (5 bases). Germline V gene data show CDR1 as MGHRA and CDR2 as YSYEKL. The CDR3 totals 12 residues.